This TCR beta chain originates from a study of cytomegalovirus exposure and HLA in healthy donors. Study findings and constraints: The majority of TCR sequences were rare, yet some public TCRs appeared in many donors. A later analysis showed HLA-associated TCR beta chains outstripping equally common others in clonal expansion.

Remarks on this clone: What it recognizes is unknown.

With 60 Vbeta and 13 Jbeta primers, the PCR was carried out. Measured with immunoSEQ multiplex PCR; TCRdb has only the in-frame clones, and not every one. Seen here are about 160,000 clones, about four fifths observed once, and the top ten hold 7.5% to 9.5%. This CDR3 comprises 12 residues. Trimming took 11 bases from V and 5 from J, leaving 15 bases between them. The V gene's germline CDR1 is MNHNS and CDR2 SASEGT. This clonotype was obtained from a male donor in good health and CMV-seropositive. Sequenced input: PBMCs. The chain recombines TRBV6-1 with TRBJ2-5; tentatively, D is TRBD2 (5 bases). The CDR3 spells CASAGVTETQYF. CDR3 coding DNA: TGTGCCTCTGCCGGGGTCACGGAGACCCAGTACTTC.